One sample yielded the 6 T cell receptor beta chains listed below, sequenced in a study of monozygotic twins with inflammatory bowel disease. Reanalyzing the 5' RACE reads, TCRdb keeps one entry per CDR3 protein, without DNA. The table lists about 200,000 distinct CDR3 sequences. Sequencing was performed on blood. The receptors shown here come from a human donor with ulcerative colitis or Crohn's disease, or a healthy co-twin of an affected twin (not recorded which).

J is TRBJ2-1 and V is TRBV30. CDR3 length: 16 residues. Germline CDR1 is GTSNPN and CDR2 is SVGIG (reference sequence). CDR3 amino acids: CAWSGYGGRSYNEQFF. Variable domain in full (rest from reference TRBV30 and TRBJ2-1): SQTIHQWPATLVQPVGSPLSLECTVEGTSNPNLYWYRQAAGRGLQLLFYSVGIGQISSEVPQNLSASRPQDRQFILSSKKLLLSDSGFYLCAWSGYGGRSYNEQFFGPGTRLTVL.

The chain links TRBV25-1 to TRBJ2-1. The V gene's germline CDR1 is MGHDK and CDR2 SYGVNS. This CDR3 is 14 amino acids long. This CDR3 reads CASSYGLNRNEQFF. The full variable domain, completed using reference TRBV25-1 and TRBJ2-1, is EADIYQTPRYLVIGTGKKITLECSQTMGHDKMYWYQQDPGMELHLIHYSYGVNSTEKGDLSSESTVSRIRTEHFPLTLESARPSHTSQYLCASSYGLNRNEQFFGPGTRLTVL.

The V call is TRBV7-9, the J call TRBJ1-6; there is no DNA to check the TCRdb D call of TRBD1. The germline V gene has CDR1 SEHNR and CDR2 FQNEAQ (reference sequence). The CDR3 is 15 residues long. The CDR3 reads CASSFPDGSSGTLHF.

The chain uses TRBV9 and TRBJ2-2. The CDR3 is made up of 17 amino acids. Germline lookup yields CDR1 SGDLS and CDR2 YYNGEE. The CDR3 loop is CASSPASWSLDTGELFF. Supplemented by reference TRBV9 and TRBJ2-2, the full variable domain reads DSGVTQTPKHLITATGQRVTLRCSPRSGDLSVYWYQQSLDQGLQFLIQYYNGEERAKGNILERFSAQQFPDLHSELNLSSLELGDSALYFCASSPASWSLDTGELFFGEGSRLTVL.

The chain is built from TRBV14 and TRBJ2-1; TCRdb indicates TRBD2, and absent DNA this call remains unverified. CDR1 and CDR2 from the germline V gene are SGHDN and FVKESK. This CDR3 region has 18 residues. The CDR3 region is CASSYGTSGSFTYNEQFF.

CDR3 amino acids: CASSQSDSRSSGNTIYF. The J gene is TRBJ1-3, the V gene TRBV4-3; there is no DNA to check the TCRdb D call of TRBD1. Germline CDR1 reads LGHNA; CDR2 reads YSLEER. The CDR3 spans 17 residues.